This T cell receptor (beta chain) was identified during a study of beta chain features in type 1 diabetes. Overall study results and limits: When Type 1 diabetes patients were examined, their TCRB CDR3s proved moderately but significantly shorter in all four CD4+ subsets.

Points on this clone: What it binds is unknown.

CDR1 is LNHDA and CDR2 is SQIVND in the germline V gene (reference sequence). Trimming took 7 bases from V and 8 from J; bases not matched to a gene: 16. The CDR3 consists of 16 residues. TCRB transcripts that were expressed got sequenced, as all of the isolated RNA had been reverse transcribed. The data were produced by immunoSEQ multiplex PCR, yet TCRdb's version contains in-frame clones alone and is incomplete. The repertoire consists of 16,000 or so clones, with less than 85% occurring once and the leading ten covering 0.25% to 0.4%. This TCR came from a woman younger than 35 with type 1 diabetes. Sequenced sample: stem cell memory CD4+ T cells from blood. V is TRBV19 and J is TRBJ2-1; 8 nucleotides match TRBD1. The CDR3 here is CASKLTGTGFLYEQFF. CDR3 DNA sequence: TGTGCCAGTAAGCTCACCGGGACAGGTTTTCTCTATGAGCAGTTCTTC.